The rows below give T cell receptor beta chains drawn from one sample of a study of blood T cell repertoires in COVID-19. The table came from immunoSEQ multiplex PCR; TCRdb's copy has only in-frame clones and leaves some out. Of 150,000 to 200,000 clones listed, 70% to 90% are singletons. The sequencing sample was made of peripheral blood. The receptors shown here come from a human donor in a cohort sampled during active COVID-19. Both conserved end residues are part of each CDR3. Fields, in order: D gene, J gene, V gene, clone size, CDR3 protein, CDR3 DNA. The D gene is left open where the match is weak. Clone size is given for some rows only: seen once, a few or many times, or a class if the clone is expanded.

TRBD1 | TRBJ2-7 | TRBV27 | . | CASSPDRDRGQQYF | TGTGCCAGCAGTCCTGACCGGGACAGGGGGCAGCAGTACTTC
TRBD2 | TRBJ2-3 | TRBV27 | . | CASSFSSGGTDTQYF | TGTGCCAGCAGTTTTTCTAGCGGGGGGACAGATACGCAGTATTTT
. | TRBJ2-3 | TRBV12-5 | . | CASGLSGDFTDTQYF | TGTGCTAGTGGTTTAAGTGGCGACTTCACAGATACGCAGTATTTT
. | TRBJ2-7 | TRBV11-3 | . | CASSLDTGREQYF | TGTGCCAGCAGCTTAGATACAGGGCGGGAGCAGTACTTC
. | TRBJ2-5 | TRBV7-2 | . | CASSLQLRAGETQYF | TGTGCCAGCAGCTTACAACTGCGGGCGGGGGAGACCCAGTACTTC
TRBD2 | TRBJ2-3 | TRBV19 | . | CAASGGVGANTDTQYF | TGTGCCGCCTCGGGGGGGGTTGGCGCGAACACAGATACGCAGTATTTT
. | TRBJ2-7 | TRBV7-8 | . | CASSNGEVGEQYF | TGTGCCAGCAGCAACGGAGAGGTCGGCGAGCAGTACTTC
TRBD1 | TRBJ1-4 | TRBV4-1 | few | CASSLLGQTNEKLFF | TGCGCCAGCAGCCTCCTGGGACAGACTAATGAAAAACTGTTTTTT
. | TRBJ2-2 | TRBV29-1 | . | CSVQGRDTGELFF | TGCAGCGTACAGGGTAGGGACACCGGGGAGCTGTTTTTT
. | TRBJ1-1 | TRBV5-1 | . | CASSLEVGIVGAFF | TGCGCCAGCAGCTTGGAGGTCGGGATAGTTGGCGCTTTCTTT
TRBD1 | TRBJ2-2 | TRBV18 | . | CASSPGQLNTGELFF | TGTGCCAGCTCACCGGGACAGCTGAACACCGGGGAGCTGTTTTTT
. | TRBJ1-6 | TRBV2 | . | CASSDKRGNSPLHF | TGTGCCAGCAGTGATAAAAGGGGAAATTCACCCCTCCACTTT
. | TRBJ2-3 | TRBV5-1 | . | CASSLVESRDTQYF | TGCGCCAGCAGCTTGGTGGAGTCCAGAGATACGCAGTATTTT
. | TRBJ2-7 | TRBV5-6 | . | CASSFPTGRDEQYF | TGTGCCAGCAGCTTCCCAACAGGGAGGGACGAGCAGTACTTC
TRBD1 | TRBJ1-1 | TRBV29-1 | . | CSVFWPGTGDLNTEAFF | TGCAGCGTTTTTTGGCCCGGGACAGGGGACCTGAACACTGAAGCTTTCTTT
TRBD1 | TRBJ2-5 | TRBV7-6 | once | CASSPTLTGRQETQYF | TGTGCCAGCAGCCCAACCCTGACAGGGAGACAAGAGACCCAGTACTTC
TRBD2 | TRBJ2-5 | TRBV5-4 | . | CASSQGLAGAHQETQYF | TGTGCCAGCAGCCAGGGACTAGCGGGAGCGCACCAAGAGACCCAGTACTTC
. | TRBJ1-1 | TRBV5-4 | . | CASTSGMNTEAFF | TGTGCCAGCACTTCAGGGATGAACACTGAAGCTTTCTTT
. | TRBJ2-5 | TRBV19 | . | CASSIDGGTGETQYF | TGTGCCAGTAGTATAGATGGAGGGACGGGTGAGACCCAGTACTTC
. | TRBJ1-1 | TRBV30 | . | CAWSRPIGSAGTEAFF | TGTGCCTGGAGTCGCCCAATAGGCTCCGCGGGCACTGAAGCTTTCTTT
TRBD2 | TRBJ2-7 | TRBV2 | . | CASSERGLAVYEQYF | TGTGCCAGCAGTGAGAGGGGACTAGCGGTCTACGAGCAGTACTTC
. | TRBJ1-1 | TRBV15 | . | CATSRPPRRNGDTEAFF | TGTGCCACCAGCAGACCACCGAGGAGGAATGGGGACACTGAAGCTTTCTTT
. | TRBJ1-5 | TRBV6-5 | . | CASSHPVGQEGPQHF | TGTGCCAGCAGTCACCCCGTGGGGCAGGAAGGGCCCCAGCATTTT
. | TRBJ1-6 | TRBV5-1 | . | CASSLTGRAIGSPLHF | TGCGCCAGCAGCTTGACAGGGAGGGCAATCGGATCACCCCTCCACTTT
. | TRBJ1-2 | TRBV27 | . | CASSDYPDYGYTF | TGTGCCAGCAGCGACTATCCAGACTATGGCTACACCTTC
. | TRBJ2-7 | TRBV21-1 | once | CASSKYIYEGCSYEQYF | TGTGCCAGCAGCAAGTACATCTACGAGGGCTGCTCCTACGAGCAGTACTTC
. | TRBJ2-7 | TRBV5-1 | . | CASSLGGGGYEQYF | TGCGCCAGCAGCTTGGGGGGCGGCGGCTACGAGCAGTACTTC
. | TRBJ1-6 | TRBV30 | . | CAYSQVWDSPLHF | TGTGCCTACTCTCAGGTGTGGGATTCACCCCTCCACTTT
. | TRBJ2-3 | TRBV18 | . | CASSSETDTQYF | TGTGCCAGCTCTAGCGAGACAGATACGCAGTATTTT
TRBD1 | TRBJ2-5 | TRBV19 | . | CASSPRDRGRETQYF | TGTGCCAGTAGTCCCCGGGACAGGGGTCGGGAGACCCAGTACTTC